The 26 T cell receptor beta chains listed next were all sequenced from one sample in a study of preoperative IRX-2 immunotherapy in early breast cancer. The sample's treatment: preoperative locoregional IRX-2 cytokine immunotherapy. The method was immunoSEQ multiplex PCR; TCRdb's version includes in-frame clones alone and lacks a portion of them. Of roughly 25,000 clones listed, 85% to 95% are singletons. Sample: tumor tissue, taken after IRX-2 immunotherapy. All receptors come from a human donor with breast cancer.

The chain uses TRBV2 and TRBJ1-5; D is perhaps TRBD1 (5 bases). Germline CDR1 reads SNHLY; CDR2 reads FYNNEI. V lost 5 bases and J 11 bases, leaving 13 bases between the germline ends. CDR3 size: 12 residues. The CDR3 region has the DNA TGTGCCAGCAGTCCAGGGCCCCTATCCCAGCATTTT. Translating it yields CASSPGPLSQHF.

This clone was observed a single time. The chain carries TRBV19 and TRBJ2-7; TRBD1 might be the D (6 bases). The CDR3 has 16 amino acids. Trimming left V 9 bases short and J 1 base short, with 22 bases between. Germline-derived CDR1 and CDR2 are LNHDA and SQIVND (reference sequence). CDR3 loop: CARYDRCGGHSYEQYF. CDR3 coding DNA: TGTGCCAGATACGATCGCTGTGGGGGCCATTCCTACGAGCAGTACTTC.

The CDR3 here is CASRPNLNTQYF. The CDR3 region has the DNA TGTGCCAGCAGACCCAATCTAAATACGCAGTATTTT. The chain joins TRBV5-8 to TRBJ2-3, with D uncertain. CDR1 is SGHTS and CDR2 is YDEGEE in the germline V gene. Trimming cost V 5 bases and J 7 bases, with 11 bases left between them. This CDR3 contains 12 residues.

The chain employs TRBV14 and TRBJ2-1; D is perhaps TRBD2 (6 bases). Germline CDR1 is SGHDN and CDR2 is FVKESK. The CDR3 consists of 14 residues. V lost 0 bases and J lost 9, with 12 bases in between. The CDR3 spells CASSQDRWEVEQFF. CDR3 coding DNA: TGTGCCAGCAGCCAAGATAGGTGGGAGGTTGAGCAGTTCTTC.

This sequence joins TRBV15 and TRBJ1-6; D remains unclear. The germline V gene encodes CDR1 LNHNV and CDR2 YYDKDF (reference sequence). This CDR3 is 16 amino acids long. The V end was cut by 3 bases, the J end by 7 bases, with 16 bases between. The CDR3 coding sequence is TGTGCCACCAGCAGGGGCACGGAGAGAAGAAATTCACCCCTCCACTTT. It yields the protein CATSRGTERRNSPLHF.

The V gene is TRBV7-2, the J gene TRBJ2-3; 7 nucleotides line up with TRBD1. Germline CDR1 is SGHTA and CDR2 is FQGNSA. Trimming at V came to 3 bases and at J to 0 bases, leaving 9 bases not matched to a gene. The CDR3 runs 17 residues. The chain's CDR3 is CASSLAGGFSSTDTQYF. CDR3 coding DNA: TGTGCCAGCAGCTTGGCAGGGGGTTTCTCTAGCACAGATACGCAGTATTTT.

The rearrangement joins TRBV19 to TRBJ2-7; D gene ambiguous. Germline V gene data show CDR1 as LNHDA and CDR2 as SQIVND (reference sequence). CDR3 length: 14 residues. V was trimmed by 9 bases and J by 1 base, leaving 16 bases between them. The CDR3, as DNA: TGTGCCAGCAAGTTACAGTTGGCGTCCTACGAGCAGTACTTC. It yields the protein CASKLQLASYEQYF.

This clone was counted only a few times. This sequence joins TRBV27 and TRBJ2-7; no clear D. The CDR3 sequence is 15 residues long. CDR1 MNHEY and CDR2 SMNVEV come from the germline V gene (reference sequence). The V end lost 5 bases, the J end lost 0 bases, and 14 bases lay between the germline ends. Written as DNA, the CDR3 is TGTGCCAGCAGTCCAGTACCGGCCCGCTCCTACGAGCAGTACTTC. It specifies CASSPVPARSYEQYF.

This clone was counted a single time. Germline is not matched at one junction end, which may reflect a read error. The chain combines TRBV4-1 with TRBJ2-3; 14 positions match TRBD2. CDR3 length: 16 amino acids. CDR1 and CDR2 from the germline V gene are MGHRA and YSYEKL. The CDR3 spells CASSQDNPPTSGRGHF. The CDR3, as DNA: TGCGCCAGCAGCCAAGATAACCCCCCGACTAGCGGGAGGGGGCATTTT.

The chain uses TRBV7-6 and TRBJ1-2; TRBD1 matches at 7 bases. With V trimmed by 1 base and J by 8 bases, 7 bases remained unmatched. Germline values: CDR1 SGHVS, CDR2 FNYEAQ. The CDR3 length is 14 residues. The DNA of the CDR3 is TGTGCCAGCAGCTTAGGGGACAGAGAGTCCGGCTACACCTTC. Amino acid sequence: CASSLGDRESGYTF.

This chain connects TRBV7-6 to TRBJ1-2; no reliable D call. V gave up 1 base and J gave up 7 bases, with 13 bases separating them. The CDR3 loop spans 14 amino acids. Per germline, CDR1 SGHVS and CDR2 FNYEAQ. CDR3 amino acids: CASSLDAGFGGYTF. In nucleotides, the CDR3 is TGTGCCAGCAGCTTAGATGCGGGGTTCGGTGGCTACACCTTC. Together with reference TRBV7-6 and TRBJ1-2, the CDR3 gives the full variable domain: GAGVSQSPRYKVTKRGQDVALRCDPISGHVSLYWYRQALGQGPEFLTYFNYEAQQDKSGLPNDRFSAERPEGSISTLTIQRTEQRDSAMYRCASSLDAGFGGYTFGSGTRLTVV.

The V call is TRBV30, the J call TRBJ2-7, with D tentatively TRBD2 (6 bases). The CDR3 totals 12 residues. Trimming pared 4 bases from V and 5 bases from J, leaving 12 bases between. Germline values: CDR1 GTSNPN, CDR2 SVGIG (reference sequence). In DNA, the CDR3 is TGTGCCTGGAACGGAGGGCCCGACGAGCAGTACTTC. Its protein product is CAWNGGPDEQYF.

The chain recombines TRBV27 with TRBJ1-1, with 7 bases identical to TRBD1. The germline gives CDR1 MNHEY, CDR2 SMNVEV (reference sequence). The CDR3 has 14 amino acids. Trimming cost V 6 bases and J 0 bases; bases outside gene matches: 4. CDR3 sequence reads: CASSRDRMNTEAFF. The CDR3 nucleotides read TGTGCCAGCAGCCGGGACAGAATGAACACTGAAGCTTTCTTT.

The chain recombines TRBV14 with TRBJ2-3, with D unclear. Deletions cut 1 base from V and 1 base from J, with 12 bases between. Germline CDR1 and CDR2: SGHDN and FVKESK. The CDR3 has 16 residues. The CDR3 is CASSQGKLARTDTQYF. The CDR3 nucleotides read TGTGCCAGCAGCCAAGGAAAACTTGCCCGCACAGATACGCAGTATTTT.

V gene TRBV29-1 combines with J gene TRBJ2-3; possibly TRBD1 or TRBD2 for D (5 bases each). CDR3 length: 15 amino acids. Trimming took 6 bases from V and 0 from J, leaving 16 bases between them. Germline V gives CDR1 SQVTM, CDR2 ANQGSEA. The CDR3 DNA reads TGCAGCGTCCGGGGTGACAGTACTAGCACAGATACGCAGTATTTT. Translation: CSVRGDSTSTDTQYF.

The gene calls are TRBV19 and TRBJ2-2; D gene unclear. Trimming pared 1 base from V and 6 bases from J, leaving 12 bases between. Germline values: CDR1 LNHDA, CDR2 SQIVND (reference sequence). There are 15 residues in the CDR3. In DNA, the CDR3 is TGTGCCAGTAGTATAGCCCGGACCTGGGCCGGGGAGCTGTTTTTT. Amino acids: CASSIARTWAGELFF.

The rearrangement uses TRBV7-9 and TRBJ2-1; maybe TRBD1 (6 bases). The CDR3 spans 14 residues. Germline CDR1 and CDR2: SEHNR and FQNEAQ (reference sequence). V lost 4 bases and J lost 4, with 11 bases in between. This CDR3 reads CASSSGQQYNEQFF. In DNA, the CDR3 is TGTGCCAGCAGCTCTGGACAGCAATACAATGAGCAGTTCTTC.

Only one count was recorded for this clone. This chain uses TRBV6-6 with TRBJ2-1, with D hard to call. This CDR3 contains 14 residues. Germline lookup yields CDR1 MNHNY and CDR2 SVGAGI (reference sequence). Deletions cut 6 bases from V and 3 bases from J, with 12 bases between. In DNA form, the CDR3 reads TGTGCCAGCAGCCAATCTGGACGCTACAATGAGCAGTTCTTC. Translating it yields CASSQSGRYNEQFF.

This clone was picked up one time. This chain uses TRBV7-3 with TRBJ2-1; tentatively, D is TRBD2 (6 bases). From germline, CDR1 is SGHTA and CDR2 FQGTGA. CDR3 length equals 16 residues. Between the trimmed V and J ends, which lost 5 bases and 0 bases, there was a span of 14 bases. The CDR3 DNA reads TGTGCCAGCAGCCCCCAAGCTAGCGCCTCCTACAATGAGCAGTTCTTC. Translated: CASSPQASASYNEQFF.

V is TRBV27 and J is TRBJ2-2; D not certain. The CDR3 contains 13 residues. Germline CDR1 and CDR2: MNHEY and SMNVEV (reference sequence). V was shortened by 0 bases and J by 7 bases, with 6 bases between the two germline ends. CDR3: CASSLSSLGELFF. The DNA of the CDR3 is TGTGCCAGCAGTTTATCATCCCTCGGGGAGCTGTTTTTT.

This chain connects TRBV30 to TRBJ2-2; D possibly corresponds to TRBD1 (6 bases). V dropped 4 bases and J dropped 4 bases, with 7 bases sitting between them. In germline, CDR1 is GTSNPN, CDR2 SVGIG (reference sequence). The CDR3 contains 12 residues. Here the CDR3 DNA reads TGTGCCTGGAACAGGGCCACCGGGGAGCTGTTTTTT. It yields the protein CAWNRATGELFF.

The chain links TRBV19 to TRBJ1-3, with D unclear. Looked up from germline, CDR1 is LNHDA and CDR2 is SQIVND (reference sequence). CDR3 size: 18 residues. V dropped 3 bases and J dropped 0 bases, with 18 bases sitting between them. The CDR3 loop reads CASSISPGRLFSGNTIYF. The CDR3 region has the DNA TGTGCCAGTAGTATCTCGCCTGGACGGCTCTTCTCTGGAAACACCATATATTTT.

This clone was observed once. The chain has TRBV27 and TRBJ1-2, with D hard to call. CDR3 length: 15 amino acids. V was clipped by 5 bases and J by 6 bases, with 19 bases between them. Germline V gene sequence: CDR1 MNHEY, CDR2 SMNVEV (reference sequence). The CDR3 DNA follows: TGTGCCAGCAGTCCAATAGGCACGCCCTTGGATGGCTACACCTTC. It specifies CASSPIGTPLDGYTF.

This sequence joins TRBV6-5 and TRBJ2-7; perhaps TRBD1 as D (6 bases). The CDR3 consists of 15 residues. CDR1 and CDR2 (germline): MNHEY, SVGAGI. V gave up 0 bases and J gave up 5 bases, with 14 bases separating them. The CDR3 reads CASSYSTGYGNEQYF. In DNA form, the CDR3 reads TGTGCCAGCAGTTACTCCACAGGGTACGGCAACGAGCAGTACTTC.

The sample holds one count of this clone. The J gene is TRBJ2-7, the V gene TRBV4-1; 7 nucleotides match TRBD2. The CDR3 is 15 amino acids. The V gene end was trimmed by 6 bases and the J gene end by 0 bases; junction bases not matched to a gene: 8. Germline V gene data show CDR1 as MGHRA and CDR2 as YSYEKL. CDR3 protein: CASRSLAEDSYEQYF. The CDR3 nucleotides are TGCGCCAGCAGATCCCTAGCGGAAGACTCCTACGAGCAGTACTTC.

The rearrangement joins TRBV11-2 to TRBJ2-7; D is perhaps TRBD1 or TRBD2 (5 bases each). V lost 5 bases and J 4 bases, leaving 21 bases between the germline ends. Per the germline V gene, CDR1 is SGHAT and CDR2 is FQNNGV. The CDR3 has 16 amino acids. CDR3 protein: CASSRSGTSGGYEQYF. The CDR3 DNA reads as TGTGCCAGCAGCCGGAGCGGAACTAGTGGGGGTTACGAGCAGTACTTC.